What follows are 23 T cell receptor beta chains derived from one specimen sequenced in a study of neoadjuvant anti-PD-1 for oral cavity cancer. Sequencing was performed with immunoSEQ multiplex PCR; in TCRdb, only in-frame clones are kept and a portion is missing. This sample has about 68,000 clones, with approximately 84% found just once. Time point given: after neoadjuvant nivolumab, at surgical resection. Sequencing was performed on PBMCs, taken after nivolumab (anti-PD-1) treatment. All receptors come from a person between 40 and 85 years old with oral cavity squamous cell carcinoma.

The V call is TRBV7-9, the J call TRBJ2-3; TRBD2 matches at 8 bases. Trimming at V came to 3 bases and at J to 10 bases, leaving 6 bases not matched to a gene. The CDR3 consists of 13 residues. Germline CDR1 reads SEHNR; CDR2 reads FQNEAQ (reference sequence). CDR3 DNA: TGTGCCAGCAGCTTGCCGGGGGGGGCGCCGCAGTATTTT. Encoded protein: CASSLPGGAPQYF.

The genes are TRBV11-2 and TRBJ1-2; D uncertain. Looked up from germline, CDR1 is SGHAT and CDR2 is FQNNGV. Deletions cut 5 bases from V and 4 bases from J, with 11 bases between. The CDR3 covers 13 residues. CDR3 in DNA: TGTGCCAGCAGCCCCTCCGGCATCTATGGCTACACCTTC. As protein: CASSPSGIYGYTF. Together with reference TRBV11-2 and TRBJ1-2, the CDR3 gives the full variable domain: EAGVAQSPRYKIIEKRQSVAFWCNPISGHATLYWYQQILGQGPKLLIQFQNNGVVDDSQLPKDRFSAERLKGVDSTLKIQPAKLEDSAVYLCASSPSGIYGYTFGSGTRLTVV.

This chain links TRBV6-1 with TRBJ2-1, with 7 bases that match TRBD2. This CDR3 spans 12 amino acids. Germline-derived CDR1 and CDR2 are MNHNS and SASEGT. Losses at the gene ends were 5 bases for V and 9 bases for J; bases not matched to a gene: 4. The CDR3 protein is CASSPGGFEQFF. For the CDR3, the DNA is TGTGCCAGCAGTCCCGGGGGGTTTGAGCAGTTCTTC.

The chain joins TRBV5-6 to TRBJ1-1; no definite D call. Germline-derived CDR1 and CDR2 are SGHDT and YYEEEE. V lost 0 bases, J lost 8 bases, and 14 bases lay in between. The CDR3 consists of 14 residues. Here the CDR3 DNA reads TGTGCCAGCAGCTTGGCCCAGGTTGAGGCGGAAGCTTTCTTT. Amino acid sequence: CASSLAQVEAEAFF.

The rearrangement links TRBV13 to TRBJ2-2; weak D call: TRBD1 (6 bases). The CDR3 is 14 residues long. Deletions cut 5 bases from V and 5 bases from J, with 12 bases between. Germline assignment: CDR1 PRHDT and CDR2 FYEKMQ (reference sequence). The DNA of the CDR3 is TGTGCCAGCAGCCCCCCCAGGGGTACCGGGGAGCTGTTTTTT. Amino acid sequence: CASSPPRGTGELFF.

The CDR3, as DNA: TGTGCCAGCAGCCACACCGGGACTAGCGGGAGGATGGACGAGCAGTACTTC. Translating gives CASSHTGTSGRMDEQYF. This chain connects TRBV5-4 to TRBJ2-7; TRBD2 agrees at 15 bases. CDR3 length: 17 residues. From germline, CDR1 is SGHNT and CDR2 YYREEE (reference sequence). The V gene end was trimmed by 4 bases and the J gene end by 5 bases; junction bases not matched to a gene: 10.

The V and J genes are TRBV5-6 and TRBJ2-1, with D unclear. Per germline, CDR1 SGHDT and CDR2 YYEEEE. Trimming took off 0 bases at V and 0 bases at J, with 7 bases between the two ends. This CDR3 is built from 15 residues. The CDR3 region has the DNA TGTGCCAGCAGCTTGGGCTTCCGCTCCTACAATGAGCAGTTCTTC. Amino acids: CASSLGFRSYNEQFF.

The V and J genes are TRBV6-5 and TRBJ1-2, with a possible D match to TRBD1 (5 bases). The CDR3 is 12 amino acids. Trimming took off 5 bases at V and 4 bases at J, with 8 bases between the two ends. CDR1 is MNHEY and CDR2 is SVGAGI in the germline V gene. CDR3 in amino acids: CASSRGTYGYTF. CDR3 sequence (DNA): TGTGCCAGCAGTAGGGGCACCTATGGCTACACCTTC.

This chain joins TRBV15 and TRBJ1-1, with no clear D. This CDR3 is 11 amino acids long. Per the germline V gene, CDR1 is LNHNV and CDR2 is YYDKDF (reference sequence). V gave up 0 bases and J gave up 4 bases, with 0 bases separating them. The CDR3 here is CATSRDTEAFF. The DNA for the CDR3 is TGTGCCACCAGCAGAGACACTGAAGCTTTCTTT.

The CDR3 DNA follows: TGTGCCAGCAGCGTCACAGGGCTGGCTGAAGCTTTCTTT. Its translation: CASSVTGLAEAFF. The gene calls are TRBV7-8 and TRBJ1-1; tentatively, D is TRBD1 (6 bases). V lost 5 bases and J lost 6, with 13 bases in between. Germline-derived CDR1 and CDR2 are SGHVS and FQNEAQ. The CDR3 runs to 13 residues.

The CDR3 nucleotides read TGTGCCACCAGCAGAGGGGGTAGCGGGAGGGCCGAAGATACGCAGTATTTT. Translation gives CATSRGGSGRAEDTQYF. The J gene is TRBJ2-3, the V gene TRBV15; TRBD2 agrees at 11 bases. This CDR3 has 17 amino acids. Trimming removed 1 base from V and 5 bases from J; junction bases left unmatched: 8. Germline-derived CDR1 and CDR2 are LNHNV and YYDKDF (reference sequence).

The chain has TRBV7-3 and TRBJ2-3; D call uncertain. The germline CDR1 and CDR2 sequences are SGHTA and FQGTGA. Trimming removed 6 bases from V and 0 bases from J, with 10 bases in between. The CDR3 has 14 amino acids. CDR3 sequence (DNA): TGTGCCAGCAGGGACGGTAGGAGCACAGATACGCAGTATTTT. Translating gives CASRDGRSTDTQYF. Full variable domain (rest looked up from reference TRBV7-3 and TRBJ2-3): GAGVSQTPSNKVTEKGKYVELRCDPISGHTALYWYRQSLGQGPEFLIYFQGTGAADDSGLPNDRFFAVRPEGSVSTLKIQRTERGDSAVYLCASRDGRSTDTQYFGPGTRLTVL.

This chain uses TRBV6-1 with TRBJ2-2; D unclear. V gave up 2 bases and J gave up 2 bases, with 12 bases separating them. This CDR3 contains 16 residues. CDR1 and CDR2 (germline): MNHNS, SASEGT. In DNA form, the CDR3 reads TGTGCCAGCAGTGAATCCGTTCTAGGAAACACCGGGGAGCTGTTTTTT. Protein product: CASSESVLGNTGELFF.

This clone was seen once. V and J are TRBV2 and TRBJ2-7; D uncertain. V shed 5 bases and J shed 6 bases, with 8 bases lying between them. This CDR3 has 11 amino acids. Per the germline V gene, CDR1 is SNHLY and CDR2 is FYNNEI. This CDR3 is CASSPHGEQYF. As DNA, the CDR3 is TGTGCCAGCAGTCCCCATGGCGAGCAGTACTTC.

This clone was counted a single time. The CDR3 DNA is TGTGCCAGCAGTGACACTCTCAGGAACACTGAAGCTTTCTTT. Protein: CASSDTLRNTEAFF. This rearrangement joins TRBV2 to TRBJ1-1; the D is unclear. CDR1 and CDR2 (germline): SNHLY, FYNNEI. V lost 3 bases to trimming and J lost 1 base, with 9 bases between them. The CDR3 is 14 residues long.

This chain links TRBV5-6 with TRBJ1-4, with 10 bases identical to TRBD1. Germline lookup yields CDR1 SGHDT and CDR2 YYEEEE. CDR3 length equals 15 residues. Trimming took 1 base from V and 7 from J; bases not matched to a gene: 4. The CDR3 DNA is TGTGCCAGCAGCTTGCCGGGACAGGGGACTGAAAAACTGTTTTTT. As protein: CASSLPGQGTEKLFF.

V is TRBV18 and J is TRBJ1-2, with a weak D call TRBD1 (6 bases). Germline values: CDR1 KGHSH, CDR2 LQKENI. This CDR3 comprises 12 residues. V was pared by 5 bases and J by 6 bases, with 10 bases between. The CDR3 nucleotides are TGTGCCAGCTCAAGAAGACAGGATGGCTACACCTTC. Translating it yields CASSRRQDGYTF.

This chain uses TRBV5-1 with TRBJ1-5; a weak D match, TRBD1 (5 bases). The germline V gene has CDR1 SGHRS and CDR2 YFSETQ. V lost 2 bases, J lost 9 bases, and 15 bases lay in between. CDR3 length: 14 amino acids. The CDR3 region is CASSFDSRSWPQHF. CDR3 in DNA: TGCGCCAGCAGCTTCGACAGCAGGTCGTGGCCCCAGCATTTT.

This chain connects TRBV12-2 to TRBJ1-5; the table gives TRBD1 as D, unverified against the DNA. TRBV12-2 represents a pseudogene. The CDR3 totals 19 residues. The CDR3 sequence: CASHKGAQQRSVSNQPQHF. The CDR3 DNA sequence: TGTGCAAGTCACAAAGGGGCTCAGCAAAGGTCCGTTAGCAATCAGCCCCAGCATTTT.

The J gene is TRBJ1-2, the V gene TRBV4-1; possible D gene TRBD1, 6 bases. This CDR3 comprises 19 residues. CDR1 and CDR2 from the germline V gene are MGHRA and YSYEKL. Trimming removed 0 bases at V and 1 base at J, with 21 bases between. The CDR3 loop reads CASSQERGERTEVNYGYTF. In DNA, the CDR3 is TGCGCCAGCAGCCAAGAAAGGGGCGAGCGGACAGAAGTTAACTATGGCTACACCTTC.

This rearrangement joins TRBV30 to TRBJ1-3; D is ambiguous. Per the germline V gene, CDR1 is GTSNPN and CDR2 is SVGIG (reference sequence). CDR3 length: 10 residues. Trimming took off 2 bases at V and 5 bases at J, with 1 base between the two ends. The CDR3 protein is CAWSRNTIYF. CDR3 DNA: TGTGCCTGGAGTAGAAACACCATATATTTT. Combining the CDR3 with reference TRBV30 and TRBJ1-3 gives the whole variable domain SQTIHQWPATLVQPVGSPLSLECTVEGTSNPNLYWYRQAAGRGLQLLFYSVGIGQISSEVPQNLSASRPQDRQFILSSKKLLLSDSGFYLCAWSRNTIYFGEGSWLTVV.

This clone has just a few counts. The chain employs TRBV2 and TRBJ2-1; 11 bases are shared with TRBD1. CDR1 is SNHLY and CDR2 is FYNNEI in the germline V gene. CDR3 length equals 15 residues. With V trimmed by 4 bases and J by 5 bases, 4 bases remained unmatched. CDR3 residues: CASSGGQGENNEQFF. CDR3 nucleotides: TGTGCCAGCAGTGGGGGACAGGGGGAAAACAATGAGCAGTTCTTC. The full variable domain, with the rest looked up from reference TRBV2 and TRBJ2-1, is EPEVTQTPSHQVTQMGQEVILRCVPISNHLYFYWYRQILGQKVEFLVSFYNNEISEKSEIFDDQFSVERPDGSNFTLKIRSTKLEDSAMYFCASSGGQGENNEQFFGPGTRLTVL.

This rearrangement joins TRBV9 to TRBJ2-2, with D perhaps given as TRBD1 or TRBD2 (5 bases each). The CDR3 is 14 amino acids. Germline V CDR1 and CDR2: SGDLS, YYNGEE. V dropped 0 bases and J dropped 6 bases, with 9 bases sitting between them. CDR3 amino acids: CASSVVSGPGELFF. Here the CDR3 DNA reads TGTGCCAGCAGCGTAGTTTCGGGACCCGGGGAGCTGTTTTTT.